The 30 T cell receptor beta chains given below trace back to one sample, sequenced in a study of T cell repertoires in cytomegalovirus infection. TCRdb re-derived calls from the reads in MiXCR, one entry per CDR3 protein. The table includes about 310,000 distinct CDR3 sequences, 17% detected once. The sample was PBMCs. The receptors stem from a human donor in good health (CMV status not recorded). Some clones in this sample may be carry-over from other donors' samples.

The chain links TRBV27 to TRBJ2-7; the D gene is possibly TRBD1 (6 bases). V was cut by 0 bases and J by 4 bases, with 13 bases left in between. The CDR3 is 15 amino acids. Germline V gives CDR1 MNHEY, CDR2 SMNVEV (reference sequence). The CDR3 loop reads CASSLSGTQVYEQYF. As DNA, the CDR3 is TGTGCCAGCAGTTTATCGGGGACACAGGTATACGAGCAGTACTTC.

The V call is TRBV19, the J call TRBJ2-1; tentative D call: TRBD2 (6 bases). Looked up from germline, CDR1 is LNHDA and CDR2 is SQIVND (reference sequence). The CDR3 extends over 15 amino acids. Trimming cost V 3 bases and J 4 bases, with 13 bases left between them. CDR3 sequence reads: CASSIGGSPYNEQFF. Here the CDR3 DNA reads TGTGCCAGTAGTATCGGGGGATCCCCGTACAATGAGCAGTTCTTC.

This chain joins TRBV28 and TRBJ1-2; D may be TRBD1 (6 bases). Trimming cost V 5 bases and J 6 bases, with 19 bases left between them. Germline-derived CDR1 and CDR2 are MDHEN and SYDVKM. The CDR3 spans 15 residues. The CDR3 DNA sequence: TGTGCCAGCAGTCAGCGGACAGCCCTTCGAAATGGCTACACCTTC. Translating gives CASSQRTALRNGYTF.

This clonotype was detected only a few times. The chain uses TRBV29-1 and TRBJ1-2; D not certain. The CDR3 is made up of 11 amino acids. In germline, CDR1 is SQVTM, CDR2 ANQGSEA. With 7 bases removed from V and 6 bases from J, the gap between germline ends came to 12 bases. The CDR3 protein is CSGGSGHGYTF. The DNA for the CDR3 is TGCAGCGGCGGGAGTGGGCATGGCTACACCTTC.

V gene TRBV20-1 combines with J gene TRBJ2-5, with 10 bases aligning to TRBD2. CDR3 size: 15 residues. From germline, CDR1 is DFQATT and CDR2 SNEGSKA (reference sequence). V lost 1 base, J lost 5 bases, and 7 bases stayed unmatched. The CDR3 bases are TGCAGTGCTAGAGGCCTAGCGGGGGTTGTGGAGACCCAGTACTTC. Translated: CSARGLAGVVETQYF.

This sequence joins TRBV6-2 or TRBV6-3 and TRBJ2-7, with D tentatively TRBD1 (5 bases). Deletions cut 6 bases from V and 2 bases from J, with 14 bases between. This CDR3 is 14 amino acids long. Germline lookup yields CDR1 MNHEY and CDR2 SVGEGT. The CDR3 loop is CASSVDRTTYEQYF. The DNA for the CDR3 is TGTGCCAGCAGCGTCGACAGAACAACCTACGAGCAGTACTTC.

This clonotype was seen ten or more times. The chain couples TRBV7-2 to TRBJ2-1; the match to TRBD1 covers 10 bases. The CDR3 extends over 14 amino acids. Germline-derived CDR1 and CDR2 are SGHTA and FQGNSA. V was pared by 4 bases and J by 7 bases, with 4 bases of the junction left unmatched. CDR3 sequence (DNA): TGTGCCAGCAGCTCACCGGGACAGGGGAATGAGCAGTTCTTC. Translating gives CASSSPGQGNEQFF.

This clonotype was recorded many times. CDR3 in DNA: TGTGCCAGCAGCTCCGGGGGCAGGGGCACTGAAGCTTTCTTT. Protein sequence: CASSSGGRGTEAFF. The chain joins TRBV5-5 to TRBJ1-1; D perhaps matches TRBD1 (6 bases). The germline V gene encodes CDR1 SGHKS and CDR2 YYEKEE (reference sequence). This CDR3 is built from 14 residues. The V end was cut by 3 bases, the J end by 4 bases, with 13 bases between.

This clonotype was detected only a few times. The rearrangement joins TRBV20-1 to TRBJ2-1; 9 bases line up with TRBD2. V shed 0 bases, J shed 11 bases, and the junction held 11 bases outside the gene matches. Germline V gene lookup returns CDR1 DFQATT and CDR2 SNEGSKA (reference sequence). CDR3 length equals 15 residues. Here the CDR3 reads CSARDGSSGGSQQFF. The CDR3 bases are TGCAGTGCTAGAGATGGGAGTAGCGGGGGATCTCAGCAGTTCTTC.

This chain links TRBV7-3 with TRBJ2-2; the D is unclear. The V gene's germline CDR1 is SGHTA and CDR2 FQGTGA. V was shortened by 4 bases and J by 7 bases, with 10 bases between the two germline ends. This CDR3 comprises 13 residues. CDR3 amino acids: CASSSYLNGELFF. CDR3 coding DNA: TGTGCCAGCAGCTCATATTTAAACGGGGAGCTGTTTTTT.

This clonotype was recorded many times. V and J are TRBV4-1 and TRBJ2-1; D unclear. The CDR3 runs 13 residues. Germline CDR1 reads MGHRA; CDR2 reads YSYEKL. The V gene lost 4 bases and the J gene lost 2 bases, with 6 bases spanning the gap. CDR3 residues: CASSPSPYNEQFF. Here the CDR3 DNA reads TGCGCCAGCAGCCCATCCCCCTACAATGAGCAGTTCTTC.

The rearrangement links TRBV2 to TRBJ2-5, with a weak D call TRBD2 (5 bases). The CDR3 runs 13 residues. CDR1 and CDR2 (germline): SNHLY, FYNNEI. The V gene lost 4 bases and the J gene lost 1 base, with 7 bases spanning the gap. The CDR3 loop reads CASSAGIQETQYF. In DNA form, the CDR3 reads TGTGCCAGCAGTGCCGGGATCCAAGAGACCCAGTACTTC.

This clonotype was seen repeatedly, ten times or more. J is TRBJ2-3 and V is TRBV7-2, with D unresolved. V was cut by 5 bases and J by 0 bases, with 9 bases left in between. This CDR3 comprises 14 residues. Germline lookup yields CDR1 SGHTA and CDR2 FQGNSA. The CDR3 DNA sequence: TGTGCCAGCAGCCCCGCGGTGAGCACAGATACGCAGTATTTT. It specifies CASSPAVSTDTQYF.

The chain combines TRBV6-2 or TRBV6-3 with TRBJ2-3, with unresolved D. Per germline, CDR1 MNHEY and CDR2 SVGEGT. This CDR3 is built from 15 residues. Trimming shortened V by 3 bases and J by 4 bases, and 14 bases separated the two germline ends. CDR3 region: CASSYGPNDADTQYF. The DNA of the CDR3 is TGTGCCAGCAGTTATGGACCCAACGACGCAGATACGCAGTATTTT.

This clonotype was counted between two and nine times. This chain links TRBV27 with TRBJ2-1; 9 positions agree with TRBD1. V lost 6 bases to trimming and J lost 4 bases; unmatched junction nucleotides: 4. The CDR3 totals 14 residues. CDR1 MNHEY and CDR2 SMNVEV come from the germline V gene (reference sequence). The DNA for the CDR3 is TGTGCCAGCAGGTCGACAGGGGGTTACAATGAGCAGTTCTTC. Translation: CASRSTGGYNEQFF.

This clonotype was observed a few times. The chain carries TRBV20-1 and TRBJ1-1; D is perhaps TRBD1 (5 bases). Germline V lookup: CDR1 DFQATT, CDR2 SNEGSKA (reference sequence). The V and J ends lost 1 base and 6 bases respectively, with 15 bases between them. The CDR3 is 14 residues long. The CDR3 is CSARATPGTAEAFF. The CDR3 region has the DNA TGCAGTGCTAGAGCGACTCCAGGGACCGCTGAAGCTTTCTTT.

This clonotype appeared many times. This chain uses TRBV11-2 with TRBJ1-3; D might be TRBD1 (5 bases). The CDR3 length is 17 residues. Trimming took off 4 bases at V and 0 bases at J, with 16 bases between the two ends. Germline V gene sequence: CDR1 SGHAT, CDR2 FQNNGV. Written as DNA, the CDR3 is TGTGCCAGCAGCTATGACCCGGGACCGTACTCTGGAAACACCATATATTTT. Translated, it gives CASSYDPGPYSGNTIYF.

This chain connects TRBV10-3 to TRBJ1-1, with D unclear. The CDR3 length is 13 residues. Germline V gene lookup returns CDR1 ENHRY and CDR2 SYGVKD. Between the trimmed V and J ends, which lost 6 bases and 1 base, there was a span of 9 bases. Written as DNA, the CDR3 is TGTGCCATCAGAGGGTATGAGAACACTGAAGCTTTCTTT. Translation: CAIRGYENTEAFF.

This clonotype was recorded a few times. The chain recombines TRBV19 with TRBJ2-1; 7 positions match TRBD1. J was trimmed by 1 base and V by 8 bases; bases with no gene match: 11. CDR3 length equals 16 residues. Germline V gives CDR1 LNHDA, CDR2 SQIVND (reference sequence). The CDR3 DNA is TGTGCCAGTCAGAAGGAACGGACAGGTTCCTACAATGAGCAGTTCTTC. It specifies CASQKERTGSYNEQFF.

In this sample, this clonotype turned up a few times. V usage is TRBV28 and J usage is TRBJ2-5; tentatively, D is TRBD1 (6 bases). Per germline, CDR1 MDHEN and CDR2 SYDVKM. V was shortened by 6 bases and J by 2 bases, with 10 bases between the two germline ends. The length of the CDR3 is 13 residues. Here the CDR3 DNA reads TGTGCCAGCAGAGATGACAGGCAAGAGACCCAGTACTTC. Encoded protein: CASRDDRQETQYF.

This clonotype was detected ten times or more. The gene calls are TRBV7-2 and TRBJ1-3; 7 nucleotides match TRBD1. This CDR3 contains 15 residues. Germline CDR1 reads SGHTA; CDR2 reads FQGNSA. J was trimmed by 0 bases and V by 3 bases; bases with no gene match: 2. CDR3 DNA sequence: TGTGCCAGCAGCTTGGGACAGCCCTCTGGAAACACCATATATTTT. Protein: CASSLGQPSGNTIYF.

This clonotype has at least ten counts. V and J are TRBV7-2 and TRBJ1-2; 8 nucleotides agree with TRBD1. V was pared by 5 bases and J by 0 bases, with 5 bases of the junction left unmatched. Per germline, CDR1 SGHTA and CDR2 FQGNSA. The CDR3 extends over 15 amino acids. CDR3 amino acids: CASSPLTGANYGYTF. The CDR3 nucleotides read TGTGCCAGCAGCCCACTGACAGGGGCTAACTATGGCTACACCTTC.

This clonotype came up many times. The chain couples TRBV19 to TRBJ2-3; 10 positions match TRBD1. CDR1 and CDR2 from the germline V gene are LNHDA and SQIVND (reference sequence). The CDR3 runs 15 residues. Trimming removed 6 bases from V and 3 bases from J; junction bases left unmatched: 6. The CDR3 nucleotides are TGTGCCAGTAGCCCCGGGACAGGGGCAACAGATACGCAGTATTTT. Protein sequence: CASSPGTGATDTQYF.

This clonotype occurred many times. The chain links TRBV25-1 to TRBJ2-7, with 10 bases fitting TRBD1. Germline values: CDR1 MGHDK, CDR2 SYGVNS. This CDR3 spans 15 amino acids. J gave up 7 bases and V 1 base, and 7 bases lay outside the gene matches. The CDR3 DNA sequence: TGTGCCAGCAGTGAATTTCAGGGACAGGGGTGGGAGCAGTACTTC. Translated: CASSEFQGQGWEQYF.

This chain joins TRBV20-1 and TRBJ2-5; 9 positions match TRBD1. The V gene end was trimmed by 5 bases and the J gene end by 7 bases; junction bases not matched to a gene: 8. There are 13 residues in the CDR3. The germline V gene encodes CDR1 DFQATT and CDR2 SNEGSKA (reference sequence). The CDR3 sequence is CSAWDRVHRTQYF. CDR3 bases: TGCAGTGCTTGGGACAGGGTCCATAGGACCCAGTACTTC.

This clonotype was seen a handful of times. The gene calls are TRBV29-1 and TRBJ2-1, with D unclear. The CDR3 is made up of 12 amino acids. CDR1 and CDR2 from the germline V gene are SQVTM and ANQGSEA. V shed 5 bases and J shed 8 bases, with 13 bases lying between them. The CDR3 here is CSVSETSDEQFF. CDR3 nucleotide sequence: TGCAGCGTTTCAGAAACGAGCGATGAGCAGTTCTTC.

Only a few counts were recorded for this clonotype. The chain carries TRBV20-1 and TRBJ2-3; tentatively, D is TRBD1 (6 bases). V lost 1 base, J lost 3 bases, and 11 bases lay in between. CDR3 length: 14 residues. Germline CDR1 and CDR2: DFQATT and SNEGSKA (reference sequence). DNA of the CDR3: TGCAGTGCTAGAGTTACAGGGATTACAGATACGCAGTATTTT. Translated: CSARVTGITDTQYF.

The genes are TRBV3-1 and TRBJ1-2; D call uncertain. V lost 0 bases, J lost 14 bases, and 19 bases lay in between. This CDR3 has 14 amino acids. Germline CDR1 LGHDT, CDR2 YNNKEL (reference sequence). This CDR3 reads CASSQDGHMLVGTF. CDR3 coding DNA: TGTGCCAGCAGCCAAGATGGCCACATGCTCGTGGGGACCTTC.

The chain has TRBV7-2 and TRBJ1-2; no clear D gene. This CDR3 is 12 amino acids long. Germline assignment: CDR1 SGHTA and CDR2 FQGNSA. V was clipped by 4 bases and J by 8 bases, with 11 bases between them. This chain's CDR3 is CASSYEGYGYTF. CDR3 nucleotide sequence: TGTGCCAGCAGCTACGAGGGATACGGCTACACCTTC.

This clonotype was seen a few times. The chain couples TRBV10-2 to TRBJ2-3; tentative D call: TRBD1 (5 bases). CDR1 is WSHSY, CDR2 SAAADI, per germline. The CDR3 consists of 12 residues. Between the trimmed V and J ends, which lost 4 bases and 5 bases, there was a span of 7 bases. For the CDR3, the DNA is TGCGCCAGCAGTGTAACAGGAGATACGCAGTATTTT. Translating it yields CASSVTGDTQYF.